A single sample is the source of the 25 T cell receptor beta chains below, sequenced in a study of response to subunit inactivated influenza vaccine. Each CDR3 protein gets one entry after TCRdb re-called the RT-PCR reads with MiXCR. The sample has 450,000 to 600,000 distinct CDR3 sequences, approximately 7.7% seen once. The sample in question was PBMCs from blood, obtained approximately 25 months after vaccination. The receptor set was obtained from a man aged 45-69 years who received an inactivated influenza vaccine.

This clonotype was detected a few times. This rearrangement joins TRBV9 to TRBJ2-1; 8 bases are shared with TRBD1. The germline V gene encodes CDR1 SGDLS and CDR2 YYNGEE. This CDR3 is built from 16 residues. Unmatched junction bases numbered 7, after V lost 3 bases and J lost 2 bases. In DNA form, the CDR3 reads TGTGCCAGCAGCGGGCGACAGGGGAACCCCTACAATGAGCAGTTCTTC. Translation: CASSGRQGNPYNEQFF.

This clonotype was observed at least ten times. The gene calls are TRBV29-1 and TRBJ2-3, with unresolved D. The V and J ends lost 5 bases and 2 bases respectively, with 8 bases between them. The CDR3 runs to 12 residues. Germline CDR1 is SQVTM and CDR2 is ANQGSEA. DNA of the CDR3: TGCAGCGTTTCGGGCCCCACAGATACGCAGTATTTT. Amino acids: CSVSGPTDTQYF.

At least ten counts were recorded for this clonotype. The rearrangement uses TRBV4-2 and TRBJ1-4, with 7 bases that match TRBD1. Trimming at V came to 1 base and at J to 7 bases, leaving 12 bases not matched to a gene. The germline V gene encodes CDR1 LGHNA and CDR2 YNFKEQ. CDR3 size: 17 residues. The CDR3 sequence: CASSQGGWDRLTEKLFF. In DNA, the CDR3 is TGTGCCAGCAGCCAAGGAGGCTGGGACAGACTAACTGAAAAACTGTTTTTT.

This clonotype has more than one count but fewer than ten. This chain uses TRBV3-1 with TRBJ2-5; a weak D match, TRBD2 (6 bases). The CDR3 runs 16 residues. In germline, CDR1 is LGHDT, CDR2 YNNKEL (reference sequence). V lost 0 bases and J 5 bases, leaving 16 bases between the germline ends. The CDR3: CASSQDPAGRLETQYF. CDR3 nucleotides: TGTGCCAGCAGCCAAGATCCGGCAGGGAGGTTGGAGACCCAGTACTTC.

A remark on this clonotype: A junction end diverges from the germline sequence, so it may reflect a read error. The chain carries TRBV5-1 and TRBJ2-3; TRBD2 matches at 8 bases. CDR1 is SGHRS, CDR2 YFSETQ, per germline. The CDR3 spans 14 residues. CDR3 sequence reads: CASTYRTSTDKQYF. Here the CDR3 DNA reads TGCGCCAGCACATACCGGACTAGCACAGATAAGCAGTATTTT.

The chain is built from TRBV19 and TRBJ2-5; weak D call: TRBD1 (6 bases). V lost 3 bases to trimming and J lost 7 bases, with 21 bases between them. The germline CDR1 and CDR2 sequences are LNHDA and SQIVND (reference sequence). The length of the CDR3 is 16 residues. The CDR3 region has the DNA TGTGCCAGTAGTATGGCTCTGGGGGCGCGAAGGCGGACCCAGTACTTC. This sequence encodes CASSMALGARRRTQYF.

The chain uses TRBV12-3 or TRBV12-4 and TRBJ1-5, with a possible D match to TRBD1 (5 bases). Deletions cut 6 bases from V and 7 bases from J, with 22 bases between. This CDR3 spans 16 amino acids. CDR3 sequence: CASSNLGGLGVQPQHF. CDR3 nucleotides: TGTGCCAGCAGCAACTTGGGGGGATTGGGAGTGCAGCCCCAGCATTTT.

The chain recombines TRBV4-1 with TRBJ2-7; TRBD1 matches at 7 bases. CDR3 length equals 15 residues. V lost 4 bases to trimming and J lost 6 bases; unmatched junction nucleotides: 12. In germline, CDR1 is MGHRA, CDR2 YSYEKL. The CDR3 loop is CASSPLGQPVVEQYF. CDR3 nucleotide sequence: TGCGCCAGCAGCCCTCTGGGACAGCCTGTCGTCGAGCAGTACTTC.

This clonotype has only a few counts. Written as DNA, the CDR3 is TGTGCCATCAGCACAGGGGCAGATACGCAGTATTTT. Residues: CAISTGADTQYF. V is TRBV10-3 and J is TRBJ2-3; 7 bases agree with TRBD1. The V and J ends lost 6 bases and 4 bases, in that order; junction bases with no gene match: 1. There are 12 residues in the CDR3. Germline V lookup: CDR1 ENHRY, CDR2 SYGVKD.

This clonotype was counted a few times. The chain links TRBV12-3 or TRBV12-4 to TRBJ1-2; 7 bases align to TRBD1. This CDR3 comprises 13 residues. Unmatched junction bases numbered 9, after V lost 6 bases and J lost 8 bases. The CDR3 DNA follows: TGTGCCAGCAGCTCGACAGGGATGTTAGGCTACACCTTC. This codes for CASSSTGMLGYTF.

V usage is TRBV6-2 or TRBV6-3 and J usage is TRBJ2-7; TRBD2 matches 8 bases. The CDR3 covers 14 residues. The J segment lost 6 bases and the V segment lost 6 bases, leaving 10 bases of the junction unmatched. CDR1 is MNHEY and CDR2 is SVGEGT in the germline V gene. Here the CDR3 DNA reads TGTGCCAGCAGGACCGGGACTAGTCTATTCGAGCAGTACTTC. This translates into CASRTGTSLFEQYF.

CDR3 in amino acids: CASSLGFDQPQHF. CDR3 nucleotides: TGTGCCAGCAGCTTAGGTTTTGATCAGCCCCAGCATTTT. This chain links TRBV7-9 with TRBJ1-5, with D uncertain. The V and J ends lost 1 base and 5 bases respectively, with 6 bases between them. The CDR3 is 13 amino acids. Germline loops: CDR1 SEHNR, CDR2 FQNEAQ (reference sequence).

This clonotype was found many times. The rearrangement joins TRBV20-1 to TRBJ2-3; 14 bases are shared with TRBD2. This CDR3 spans 15 amino acids. Germline CDR1 DFQATT, CDR2 SNEGSKA (reference sequence). V dropped 2 bases and J dropped 5; count of bases not matched to a gene: 3. This CDR3 reads CSARFGLAGGDTQYF. CDR3 coding DNA: TGCAGTGCTAGATTTGGACTAGCGGGAGGAGATACGCAGTATTTT.

In DNA form, the CDR3 reads TGCAGCGTTCCACGGACTAGGGGAATCCGGGAGCAGTTCTTC. Encoded protein: CSVPRTRGIREQFF. The chain employs TRBV29-1 and TRBJ2-1; TRBD2 aligns across 7 bases. V lost 5 bases and J lost 10; bases outside the gene matches: 14. Germline lookup yields CDR1 SQVTM and CDR2 ANQGSEA. The CDR3 is 14 residues long.

The V gene is TRBV5-1, the J gene TRBJ1-5; possible D gene TRBD1, 5 bases. Per the germline V gene, CDR1 is SGHRS and CDR2 is YFSETQ. V shed 4 bases and J shed 5 bases, with 16 bases lying between them. The CDR3 length is 15 residues. As DNA, the CDR3 is TGCGCCAGCAGCCCGGGGGACCCGTGGTATCAGCCCCAGCATTTT. This gives the protein CASSPGDPWYQPQHF. The full variable domain, rest sourced from reference TRBV5-1 and TRBJ1-5, is KAGVTQTPRYLIKTRGQQVTLSCSPISGHRSVSWYQQTPGQGLQFLFEYFSETQRNKGNFPGRFSGRQFSNSRSEMNVSTLELGDSALYLCASSPGDPWYQPQHFGDGTRLSIL.

This clonotype was seen a few times. This rearrangement joins TRBV6-1 to TRBJ2-2; 9 positions agree with TRBD1. The CDR3 has 15 amino acids. Germline-derived CDR1 and CDR2 are MNHNS and SASEGT. V lost 8 bases, J lost 4 bases, and 8 bases stayed unmatched. CDR3 coding DNA: TGTGCCAGCGGGGAACGGGACAGGGCCACCGGGGAGCTGTTTTTT. Encoded protein: CASGERDRATGELFF.

This clonotype was detected many times. This chain connects TRBV29-1 to TRBJ2-3, with D perhaps given as TRBD1 or TRBD2 (6 bases each). V was trimmed by 4 bases and J by 12 bases, leaving 17 bases between them. The CDR3 totals 12 residues. Looked up from germline, CDR1 is SQVTM and CDR2 is ANQGSEA. The DNA for the CDR3 is TGCAGCGTTGGCGGGACATCCCCGTTCCAGTATTTT. Its protein product is CSVGGTSPFQYF.

The sample holds a few counts of this clonotype. This chain uses TRBV19 with TRBJ2-1; tentative D call: TRBD1 (5 bases). V lost 0 bases, J lost 6 bases, and 6 bases lay in between. Germline V gene lookup returns CDR1 LNHDA and CDR2 SQIVND (reference sequence). CDR3 length: 13 amino acids. The chain's CDR3 is CASSIEGVNEQFF. CDR3 nucleotide sequence: TGTGCCAGTAGTATAGAAGGGGTCAATGAGCAGTTCTTC. Full variable domain (outside the CDR3, taken from reference TRBV19 and TRBJ2-1): DGGITQSPKYLFRKEGQNVTLSCEQNLNHDAMYWYRQDPGQGLRLIYYSQIVNDFQKGDIAEGYSVSREKKESFPLTVTSAQKNPTAFYLCASSIEGVNEQFFGPGTRLTVL.

V is TRBV9 and J is TRBJ2-3, with D possibly being TRBD2 (6 bases). In germline, CDR1 is SGDLS, CDR2 YYNGEE. The CDR3 spans 16 residues. V was trimmed by 3 bases and J by 2 bases, leaving 16 bases between them. The CDR3 spells CASSADVGGNTDTQYF. CDR3 in DNA: TGTGCCAGCAGCGCCGACGTCGGGGGAAACACAGATACGCAGTATTTT. The variable domain in full, with the rest retrieved from reference TRBV9 and TRBJ2-3, is DSGVTQTPKHLITATGQRVTLRCSPRSGDLSVYWYQQSLDQGLQFLIQYYNGEERAKGNILERFSAQQFPDLHSELNLSSLELGDSALYFCASSADVGGNTDTQYFGPGTRLTVL.

CDR3 residues: CASRKHNEQFF. CDR3 DNA: TGCGCCAGCAGAAAACACAATGAGCAGTTCTTC. The V and J genes are TRBV23-1 and TRBJ2-1; D is unclear. TRBV23-1 is sorted into the ORF group, with uncertain function. Trimming cost V 6 bases and J 5 bases, with 5 bases left between them. This CDR3 is 11 amino acids long.

The chain has TRBV6-2 or TRBV6-3 and TRBJ2-1; 15 nucleotides line up with TRBD2. With 4 bases clipped from V and 3 bases from J, the junction kept 4 bases outside the gene matches. Germline V gene lookup returns CDR1 MNHEY and CDR2 SVGEGT. This CDR3 has 17 amino acids. CDR3 sequence: CASSWTSGRARYNEQFF. In DNA, the CDR3 is TGTGCCAGCAGTTGGACTAGCGGGAGGGCTCGCTACAATGAGCAGTTCTTC.

This clonotype came up a few times. The rearrangement joins TRBV6-5 to TRBJ1-4; D gene ambiguous. The germline V and J ends were trimmed by 2 bases and 4 bases, with 11 bases remaining between them. The CDR3 is made up of 15 amino acids. In germline, CDR1 is MNHEY, CDR2 SVGAGI. The CDR3 loop reads CASSYTTGNNEKLFF. For the CDR3, the DNA is TGTGCCAGCAGTTACACGACGGGAAATAATGAAAAACTGTTTTTT.

This clonotype was observed a few times. The chain is built from TRBV4-2 and TRBJ2-1; the D is unclear. The CDR3 has 15 amino acids. V shed 1 base and J shed 6 bases, with 13 bases lying between them. Germline V gives CDR1 LGHNA, CDR2 YNFKEQ. CDR3 in amino acids: CASSQGGSPGNEQFF. Written as DNA, the CDR3 is TGTGCCAGCAGCCAAGGTGGTAGCCCGGGCAATGAGCAGTTCTTC.

This clonotype was counted between two and nine times. The rearrangement links TRBV7-9 to TRBJ1-2, with a weak D call TRBD1 (5 bases). The CDR3 is 14 residues long. Trimming took 1 base from V and 8 from J, leaving 14 bases between them. In germline, CDR1 is SEHNR, CDR2 FQNEAQ (reference sequence). CDR3 loop: CASSLEWPGRGYTF. CDR3 bases: TGTGCCAGCAGCTTAGAATGGCCAGGGCGCGGCTACACCTTC.

Ten or more counts support this clonotype. The gene calls are TRBV27 and TRBJ1-6, with D possibly matching TRBD1 (5 bases). The CDR3 is made up of 14 amino acids. Trimming removed 3 bases from V and 7 bases from J, with 10 bases in between. Germline V gene sequence: CDR1 MNHEY, CDR2 SMNVEV (reference sequence). CDR3 sequence reads: CASSLRGQNSPLHF. The DNA for the CDR3 is TGTGCCAGCAGTTTGCGGGGCCAAAATTCACCCCTCCACTTT.